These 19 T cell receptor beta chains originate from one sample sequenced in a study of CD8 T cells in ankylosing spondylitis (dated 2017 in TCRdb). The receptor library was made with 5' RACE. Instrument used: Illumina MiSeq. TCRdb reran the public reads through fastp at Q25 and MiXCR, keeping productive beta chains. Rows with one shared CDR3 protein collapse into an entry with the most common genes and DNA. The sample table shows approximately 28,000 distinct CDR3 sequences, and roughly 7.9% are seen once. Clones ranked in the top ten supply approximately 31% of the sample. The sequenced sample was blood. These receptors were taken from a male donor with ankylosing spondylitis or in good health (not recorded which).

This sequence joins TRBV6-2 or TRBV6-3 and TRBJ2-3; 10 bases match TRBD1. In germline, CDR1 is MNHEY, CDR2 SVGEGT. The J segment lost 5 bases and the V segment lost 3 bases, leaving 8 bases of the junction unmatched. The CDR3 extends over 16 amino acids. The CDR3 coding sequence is TGTGCCAGCAGTTATCGTCCGGACAGGGGGGAAGATACGCAGTATTTT. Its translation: CASSYRPDRGEDTQYF.

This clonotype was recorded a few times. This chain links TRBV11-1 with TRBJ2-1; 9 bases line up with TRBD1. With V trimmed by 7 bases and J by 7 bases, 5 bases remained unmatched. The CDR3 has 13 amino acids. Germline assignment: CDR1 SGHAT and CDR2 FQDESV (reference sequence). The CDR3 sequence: CASTTTGGNEQFF. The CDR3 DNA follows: TGTGCCAGCACCACGACAGGGGGAAATGAGCAGTTCTTC.

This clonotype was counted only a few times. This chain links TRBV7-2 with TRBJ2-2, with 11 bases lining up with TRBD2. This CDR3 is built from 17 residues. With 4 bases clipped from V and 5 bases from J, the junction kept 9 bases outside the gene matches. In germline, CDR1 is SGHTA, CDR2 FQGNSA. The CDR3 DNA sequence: TGTGCCAGCAGCTCCCCCACTAGCGGGAGAGGTACCGGGGAGCTGTTTTTT. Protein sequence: CASSSPTSGRGTGELFF.

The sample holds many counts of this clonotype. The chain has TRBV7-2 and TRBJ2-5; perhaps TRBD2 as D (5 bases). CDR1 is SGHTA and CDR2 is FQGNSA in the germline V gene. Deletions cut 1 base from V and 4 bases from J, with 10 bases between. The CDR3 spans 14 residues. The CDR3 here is CASSLGGRRETQYF. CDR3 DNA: TGTGCCAGCAGCTTAGGAGGGAGAAGAGAGACCCAGTACTTC.

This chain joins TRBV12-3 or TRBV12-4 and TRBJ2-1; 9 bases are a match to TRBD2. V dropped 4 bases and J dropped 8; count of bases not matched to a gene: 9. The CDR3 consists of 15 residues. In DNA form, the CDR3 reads TGTGCCAGCAGTTCGGGCGGGAGGGCCCTCGATGAGCAGTTCTTC. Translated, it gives CASSSGGRALDEQFF.

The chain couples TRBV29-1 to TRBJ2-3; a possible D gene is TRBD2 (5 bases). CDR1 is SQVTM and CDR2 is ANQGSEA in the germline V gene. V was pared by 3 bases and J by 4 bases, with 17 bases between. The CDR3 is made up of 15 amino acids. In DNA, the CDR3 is TGCAGCGTTGAGGTCCGGGGTTCTGAGGCAGATACGCAGTATTTT. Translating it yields CSVEVRGSEADTQYF.

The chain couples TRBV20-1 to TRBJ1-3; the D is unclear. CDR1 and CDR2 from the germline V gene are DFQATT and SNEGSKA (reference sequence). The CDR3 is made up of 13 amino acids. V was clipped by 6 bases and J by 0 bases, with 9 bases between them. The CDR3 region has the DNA TGCAGTGCCCCCGGTTCCTCTGGAAACACCATATATTTT. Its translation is CSAPGSSGNTIYF.

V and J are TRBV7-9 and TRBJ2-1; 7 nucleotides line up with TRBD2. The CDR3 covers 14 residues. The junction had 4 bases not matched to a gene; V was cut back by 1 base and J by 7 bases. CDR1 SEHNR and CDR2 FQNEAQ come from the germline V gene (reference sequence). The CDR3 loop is CASSLDGTTNEQFF. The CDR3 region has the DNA TGTGCCAGCAGCTTAGATGGGACTACAAATGAGCAGTTCTTC. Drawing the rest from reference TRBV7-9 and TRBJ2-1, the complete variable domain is DTGVSQNPRHKITKRGQNVTFRCDPISEHNRLYWYRQTLGQGPEFLTYFQNEAQLEKSRLLSDRFSAERPKGSFSTLEIQRTEQGDSAMYLCASSLDGTTNEQFFGPGTRLTVL.

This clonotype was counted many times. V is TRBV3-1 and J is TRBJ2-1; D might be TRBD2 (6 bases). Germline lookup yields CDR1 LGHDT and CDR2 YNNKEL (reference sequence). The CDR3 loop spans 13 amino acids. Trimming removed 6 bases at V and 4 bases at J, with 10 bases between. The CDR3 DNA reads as TGTGCCAGCAGTCGCGGACTATACAATGAGCAGTTCTTC. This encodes CASSRGLYNEQFF.

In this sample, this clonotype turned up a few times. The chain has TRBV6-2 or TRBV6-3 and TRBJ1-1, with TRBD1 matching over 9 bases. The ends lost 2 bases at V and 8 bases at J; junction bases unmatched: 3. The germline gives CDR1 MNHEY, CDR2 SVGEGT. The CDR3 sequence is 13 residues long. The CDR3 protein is CASSYRGTGEAFF. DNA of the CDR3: TGTGCCAGCAGTTACCGTGGGACAGGGGAAGCTTTCTTT.

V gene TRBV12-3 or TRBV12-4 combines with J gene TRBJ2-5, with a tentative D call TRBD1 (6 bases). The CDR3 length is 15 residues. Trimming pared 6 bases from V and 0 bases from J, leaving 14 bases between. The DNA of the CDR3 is TGTGCCAGCAGCCTGACAGGAGCCAACCAAGAGACCCAGTACTTC. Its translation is CASSLTGANQETQYF.

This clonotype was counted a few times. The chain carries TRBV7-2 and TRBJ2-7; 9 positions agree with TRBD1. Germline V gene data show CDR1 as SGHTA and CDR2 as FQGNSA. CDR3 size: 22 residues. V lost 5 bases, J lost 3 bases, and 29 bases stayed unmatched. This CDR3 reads CASSLRDRVYGVRDPRLYEQYV. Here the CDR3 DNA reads TGTGCCAGCAGCCTCCGGGACAGGGTGTACGGTGTTCGAGACCCACGCCTCTACGAGCAGTACGTC.

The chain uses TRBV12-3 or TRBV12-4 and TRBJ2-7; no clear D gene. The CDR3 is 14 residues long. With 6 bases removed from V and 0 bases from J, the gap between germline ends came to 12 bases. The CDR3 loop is CASSTRSYSYEQYF. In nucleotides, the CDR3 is TGTGCCAGCAGCACGAGATCCTACTCCTACGAGCAGTACTTC.

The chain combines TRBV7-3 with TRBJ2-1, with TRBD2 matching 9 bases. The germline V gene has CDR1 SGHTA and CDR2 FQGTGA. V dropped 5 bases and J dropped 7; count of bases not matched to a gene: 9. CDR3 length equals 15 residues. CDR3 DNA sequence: TGTGCCAGCAGCCCTGGGACTAGCAGTTTGAATGAGCAGTTCTTC. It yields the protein CASSPGTSSLNEQFF. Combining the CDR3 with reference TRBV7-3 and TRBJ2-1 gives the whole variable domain GAGVSQTPSNKVTEKGKYVELRCDPISGHTALYWYRQSLGQGPEFLIYFQGTGAADDSGLPNDRFFAVRPEGSVSTLKIQRTERGDSAVYLCASSPGTSSLNEQFFGPGTRLTVL.

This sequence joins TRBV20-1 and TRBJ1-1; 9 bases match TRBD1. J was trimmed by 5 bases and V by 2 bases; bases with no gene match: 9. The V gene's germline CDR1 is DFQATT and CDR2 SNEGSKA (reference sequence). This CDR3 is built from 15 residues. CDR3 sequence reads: CSARRTGGAGTEAFF. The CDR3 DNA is TGCAGTGCTAGACGTACAGGGGGCGCGGGGACTGAAGCTTTCTTT.

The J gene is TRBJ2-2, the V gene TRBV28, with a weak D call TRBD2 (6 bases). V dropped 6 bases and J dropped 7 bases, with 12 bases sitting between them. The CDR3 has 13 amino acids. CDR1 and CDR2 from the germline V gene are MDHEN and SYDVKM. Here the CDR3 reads CASSPSGGGELFF. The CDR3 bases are TGTGCCAGCAGCCCCTCCGGGGGCGGGGAGCTGTTTTTT.

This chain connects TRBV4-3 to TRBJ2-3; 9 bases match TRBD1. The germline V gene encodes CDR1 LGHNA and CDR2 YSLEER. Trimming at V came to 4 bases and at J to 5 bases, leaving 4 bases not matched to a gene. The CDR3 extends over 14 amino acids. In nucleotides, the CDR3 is TGCGCCAGCAGCCCCGGGACAGGGATAGATACGCAGTATTTT. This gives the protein CASSPGTGIDTQYF.

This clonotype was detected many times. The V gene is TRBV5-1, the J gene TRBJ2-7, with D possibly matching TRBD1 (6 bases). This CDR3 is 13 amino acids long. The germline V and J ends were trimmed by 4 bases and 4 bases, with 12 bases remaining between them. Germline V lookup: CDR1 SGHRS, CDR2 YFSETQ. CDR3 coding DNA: TGCGCCAGCAGCCTGAACAGGGTGTACGAGCAGTACTTC. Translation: CASSLNRVYEQYF.

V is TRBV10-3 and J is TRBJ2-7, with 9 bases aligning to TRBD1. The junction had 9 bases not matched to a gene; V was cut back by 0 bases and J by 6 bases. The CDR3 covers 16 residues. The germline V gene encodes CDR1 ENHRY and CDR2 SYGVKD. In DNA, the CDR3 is TGTGCCATCAGTGAGTCGAGGACAGGGGAAATCTCCGAGCAGTACTTC. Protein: CAISESRTGEISEQYF.